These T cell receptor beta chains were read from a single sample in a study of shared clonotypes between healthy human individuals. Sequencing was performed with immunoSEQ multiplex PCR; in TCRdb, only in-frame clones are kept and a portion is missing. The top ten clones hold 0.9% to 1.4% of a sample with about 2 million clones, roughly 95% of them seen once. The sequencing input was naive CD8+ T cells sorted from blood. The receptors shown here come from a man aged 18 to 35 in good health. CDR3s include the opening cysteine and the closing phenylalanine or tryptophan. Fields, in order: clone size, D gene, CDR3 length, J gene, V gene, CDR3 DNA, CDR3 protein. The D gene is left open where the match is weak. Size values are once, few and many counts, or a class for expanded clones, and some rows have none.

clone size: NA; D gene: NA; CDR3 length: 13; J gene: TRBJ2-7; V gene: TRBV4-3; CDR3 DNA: TGCGCCAGCAGCCAATTTACAGGATACGAGCAGTACTTC; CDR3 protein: CASSQFTGYEQYF
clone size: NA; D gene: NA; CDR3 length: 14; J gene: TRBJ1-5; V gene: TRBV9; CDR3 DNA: TGTGCCAGCAGCGTAGACAGGGACAATCAGCCCCAGCATTTT; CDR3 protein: CASSVDRDNQPQHF
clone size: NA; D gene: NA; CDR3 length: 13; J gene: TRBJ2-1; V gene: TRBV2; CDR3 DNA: TGTGCCAGCCGGGCACAGGGTACGGATGAGCAGTTCTTC; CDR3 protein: CASRAQGTDEQFF
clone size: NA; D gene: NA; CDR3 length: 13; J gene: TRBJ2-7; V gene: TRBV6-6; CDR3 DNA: TGTGCCAGCAGTTCGATGGACCGCTACGAGCAGTACTTC; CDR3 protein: CASSSMDRYEQYF
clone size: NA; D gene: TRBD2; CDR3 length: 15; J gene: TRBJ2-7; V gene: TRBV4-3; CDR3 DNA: TGCGCCAGCAGCCAAGATCTAGCGGGAGTAAACGAGCAGTACTTC; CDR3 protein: CASSQDLAGVNEQYF
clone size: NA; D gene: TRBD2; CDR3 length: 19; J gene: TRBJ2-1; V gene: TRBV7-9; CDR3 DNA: TGTGCCAGCAGCCCACCCGGGACTAACCCCCGAACCGAGTACAATGAGCAGTTCTTC; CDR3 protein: CASSPPGTNPRTEYNEQFF
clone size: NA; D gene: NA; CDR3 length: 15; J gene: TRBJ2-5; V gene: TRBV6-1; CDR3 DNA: TGTGCCAGCACCCGGCGGGACGGTGGGTACGAGACCCAGTACTTC; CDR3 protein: CASTRRDGGYETQYF
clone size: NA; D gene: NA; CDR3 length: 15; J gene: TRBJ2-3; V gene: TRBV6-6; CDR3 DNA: TGTGCCAGCAGTACAGGACCCCCTATCACAGATACGCAGTATTTT; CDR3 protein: CASSTGPPITDTQYF
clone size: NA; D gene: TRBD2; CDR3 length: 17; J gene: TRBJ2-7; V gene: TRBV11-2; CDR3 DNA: TGTGCCAGCAGCTTAGTTGCGGGGGGGCCGGATTCCTACGAGCAGTACTTC; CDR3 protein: CASSLVAGGPDSYEQYF
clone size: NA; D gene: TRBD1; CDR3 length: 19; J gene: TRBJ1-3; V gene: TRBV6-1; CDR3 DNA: TGTGCCAGCAGTGAATTGCCCCGTTGGACAGGGGTATCTGGAAACACCATATATTTT; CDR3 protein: CASSELPRWTGVSGNTIYF
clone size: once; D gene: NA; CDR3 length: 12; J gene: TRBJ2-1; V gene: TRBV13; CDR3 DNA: TGTGCCAGCAGCTCCAGATCCGGTGAGCAGTTCTTC; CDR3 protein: CASSSRSGEQFF
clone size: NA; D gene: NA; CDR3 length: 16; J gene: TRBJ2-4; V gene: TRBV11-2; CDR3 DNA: TGTGCCAGCAGCGCTCCGGGACTGCAAGCCAAAAACATTCAGTACTTC; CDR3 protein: CASSAPGLQAKNIQYF
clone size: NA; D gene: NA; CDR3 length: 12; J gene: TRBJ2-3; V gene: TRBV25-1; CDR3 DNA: TGTGCCAGCCGCCGGAGCACAGATACGCAGTATTTT; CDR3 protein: CASRRSTDTQYF
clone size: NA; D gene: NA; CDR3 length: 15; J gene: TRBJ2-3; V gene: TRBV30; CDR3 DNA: TGTGCCTGGAGCCGGGACGGAGAGAGCACAGATACGCAGTATTTT; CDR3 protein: CAWSRDGESTDTQYF
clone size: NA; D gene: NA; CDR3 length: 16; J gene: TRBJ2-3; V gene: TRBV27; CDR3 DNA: TGTGCCAGCAGTCCCCTTTTAGCGCTTAGCACAGATACGCAGTATTTT; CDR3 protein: CASSPLLALSTDTQYF
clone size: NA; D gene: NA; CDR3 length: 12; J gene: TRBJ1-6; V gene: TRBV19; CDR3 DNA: TGTGCCAGTGGAACAGGGCCCTCACCCCTCCACTTT; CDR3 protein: CASGTGPSPLHF
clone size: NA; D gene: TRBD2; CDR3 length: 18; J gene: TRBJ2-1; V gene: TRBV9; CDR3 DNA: TGTGCCAGCAGCGTAAGTCGACTAGCGGGAGGGCCCGTCAATGAGCAGTTCTTC; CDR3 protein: CASSVSRLAGGPVNEQFF
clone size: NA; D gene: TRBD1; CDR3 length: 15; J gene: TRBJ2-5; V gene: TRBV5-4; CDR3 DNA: TGTGCCAGCAGCTCTACAGGGGATTCACGAGAGACCCAGTACTTC; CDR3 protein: CASSSTGDSRETQYF
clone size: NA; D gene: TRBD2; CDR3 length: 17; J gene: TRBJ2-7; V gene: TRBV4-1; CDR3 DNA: TGCGCCAGCAGCCAACGGACTAGCGGGACCCTCTCCTACGAGCAGTACTTC; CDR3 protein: CASSQRTSGTLSYEQYF
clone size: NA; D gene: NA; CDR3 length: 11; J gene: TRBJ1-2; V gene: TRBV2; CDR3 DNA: TGTGCCGGCTCGGGGGCCGATGGCTACACCTTC; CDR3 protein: CAGSGADGYTF
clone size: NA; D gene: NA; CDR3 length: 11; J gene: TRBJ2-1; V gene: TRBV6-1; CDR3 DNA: TGTGCCAGCAGTGCTCTAGAAGGGCAGTTCTTC; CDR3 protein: CASSALEGQFF
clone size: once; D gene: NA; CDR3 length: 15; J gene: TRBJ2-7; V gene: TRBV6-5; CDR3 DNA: TGTGCCAGCAGTCCACTTCCGGCAGGTGACTACGAGCAGTACTTC; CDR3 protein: CASSPLPAGDYEQYF
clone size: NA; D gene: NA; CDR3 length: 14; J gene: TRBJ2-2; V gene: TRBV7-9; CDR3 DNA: TGTGCCAGCAGCTTGGTCACTGGAGCCGGGGAGCTGTTTTTT; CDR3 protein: CASSLVTGAGELFF
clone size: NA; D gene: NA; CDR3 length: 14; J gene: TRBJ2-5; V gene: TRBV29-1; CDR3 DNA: TGCAGCGCCACCGGTGCGGGGTTCGAGGAGACCCAGTACTTC; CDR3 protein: CSATGAGFEETQYF
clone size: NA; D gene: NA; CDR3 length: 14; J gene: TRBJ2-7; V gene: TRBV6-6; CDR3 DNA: TGTGCCAGCAGTCCCCCGGGGACTCCGTACGAGCAGTACTTC; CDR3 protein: CASSPPGTPYEQYF
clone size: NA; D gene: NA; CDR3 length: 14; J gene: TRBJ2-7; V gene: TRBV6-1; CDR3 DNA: TGTGCCAGCAGTGAATGGGTCTCTCCCCACGAGCAGTACTTC; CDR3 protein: CASSEWVSPHEQYF
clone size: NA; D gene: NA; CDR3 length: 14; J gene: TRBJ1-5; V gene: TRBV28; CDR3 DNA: TGTGCCAGCACCCCGGAAGGGCGAGGTCAGCCCCAGCATTTT; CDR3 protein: CASTPEGRGQPQHF
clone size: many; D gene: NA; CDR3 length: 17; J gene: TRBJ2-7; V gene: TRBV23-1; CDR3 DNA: TGCGCCAGCAGTCAATTCTCTACAGGGAGGAGACCCTACGAGCAGTACTTC; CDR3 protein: CASSQFSTGRRPYEQYF
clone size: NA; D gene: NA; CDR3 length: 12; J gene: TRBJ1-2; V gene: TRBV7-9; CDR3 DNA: TGTGCCAGCAGCTCCGGCAGGGATGGCTACACCTTC; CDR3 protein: CASSSGRDGYTF
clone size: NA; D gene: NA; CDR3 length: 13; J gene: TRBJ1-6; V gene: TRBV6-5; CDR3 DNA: TGTGCCAGCAGTTACTCGCAGGGTTCACCCCTCCACTTT; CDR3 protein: CASSYSQGSPLHF
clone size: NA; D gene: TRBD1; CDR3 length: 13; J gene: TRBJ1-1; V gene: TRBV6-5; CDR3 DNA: TGTGCCAGCAGACCGATCGGACAGGGCGAAGCTTTCTTT; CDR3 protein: CASRPIGQGEAFF
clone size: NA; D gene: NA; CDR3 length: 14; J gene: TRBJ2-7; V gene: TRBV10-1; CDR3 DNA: TGCGCCAGCAGTGATTTGAGCTTTCCCTACGAGCAGTACTTC; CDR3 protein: CASSDLSFPYEQYF
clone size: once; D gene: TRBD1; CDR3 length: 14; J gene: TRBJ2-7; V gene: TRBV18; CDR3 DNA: TGTGCCAGCTCACCACGGGGACAGGGTTACGAGCAGTACTTC; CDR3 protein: CASSPRGQGYEQYF
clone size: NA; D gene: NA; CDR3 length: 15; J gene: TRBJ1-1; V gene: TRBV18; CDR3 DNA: TGTGCCAGCTCACCACAGGGAGGACTCTTGGCTGAAGCTTTCTTT; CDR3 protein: CASSPQGGLLAEAFF
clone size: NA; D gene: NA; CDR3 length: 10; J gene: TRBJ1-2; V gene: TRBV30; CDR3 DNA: TGTGCCTGGGAGAGCTATGGCTACACCTTC; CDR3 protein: CAWESYGYTF
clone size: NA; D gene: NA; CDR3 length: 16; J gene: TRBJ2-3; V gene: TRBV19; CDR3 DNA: TGTGCCAGTAGTATATCCCCGGGCTGGGACACAGATACGCAGTATTTT; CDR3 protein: CASSISPGWDTDTQYF
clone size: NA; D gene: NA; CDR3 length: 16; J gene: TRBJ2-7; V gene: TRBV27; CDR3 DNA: TGTGCCAGCAGTTTGGCCGTGGGGCAGGCTTCCTACGAGCAGTACTTC; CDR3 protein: CASSLAVGQASYEQYF
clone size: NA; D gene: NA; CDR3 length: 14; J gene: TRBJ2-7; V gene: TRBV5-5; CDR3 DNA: TGTGCCAGCAGCTTGACGGCAGGGAGCCACGAGCAGTACTTC; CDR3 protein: CASSLTAGSHEQYF
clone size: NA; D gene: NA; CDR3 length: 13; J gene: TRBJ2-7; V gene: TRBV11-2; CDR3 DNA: TGTGCCAGCAGCTTCGGGGGTACGTACGAGCAGTACTTC; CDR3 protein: CASSFGGTYEQYF
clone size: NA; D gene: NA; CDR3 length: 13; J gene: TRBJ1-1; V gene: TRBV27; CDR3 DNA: TGTGCCAGCAGTTGGGCAGAAAACACTGAAGCTTTCTTT; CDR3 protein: CASSWAENTEAFF
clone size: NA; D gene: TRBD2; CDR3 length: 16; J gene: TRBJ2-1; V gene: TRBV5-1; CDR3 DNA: TGCGCCAGCAGCTCCGGGACTAGCGGCTCCTACAATGAGCAGTTCTTC; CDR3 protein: CASSSGTSGSYNEQFF